This T cell receptor beta chain was identified in a study of CD8 T cells in ankylosing spondylitis. Study-wide findings and caveats: The study identified a TCR beta motif of under ten highly homologous variants that appeared characteristic of ankylosing spondylitis blood. Reported data indicate significant enrichment of disease-linked clones within matched ankylosing spondylitis synovial fluid.

In making TCR beta libraries, quantitative 5'-RACE with molecular barcodes was used. TCRdb reanalysed the 5' RACE reads using MiXCR and keeps one entry per CDR3 protein. Altogether around 120,000 distinct CDR3 sequences are present, about an eighth being singletons, with the ten largest covering around 3%. Germline assignment: CDR1 SQVTM and CDR2 ANQGSEA. This CDR3 spans 13 amino acids. The trim removed 5 bases at V and 3 bases at J, leaving 6 bases unmatched. This clonotype was counted ten times or more. Its antigen is currently unknown. This TCR was sampled from a female donor with ankylosing spondylitis or in good health (not recorded which). J is TRBJ2-7 and V is TRBV29-1, with TRBD1 matching over 8 bases. Sequenced material: blood, either unsorted or a sorted T cell fraction (not recorded which). The CDR3 coding sequence is TGCAGCGTTCTGACAGGGGCCGACTACGAGCAGTACTTC. Protein: CSVLTGADYEQYF.